These 25 T cell receptor beta chains came from one sample sequenced in a study of T cell responses to AZD1222 COVID-19 vaccine. Sequenced by immunoSEQ multiplex PCR; TCRdb stores in-frame clones only, minus some. The sample has around 100,000 clones; around 90% are singletons. Sequenced material: peripheral blood, taken on day 0 of AZD1222 vaccination. These receptors were taken from an adult in good health.

J is TRBJ1-6 and V is TRBV10-3, with D maybe TRBD1 (5 bases). The V gene lost 0 bases and the J gene lost 14 bases, with 11 bases spanning the gap. Germline V lookup: CDR1 ENHRY, CDR2 SYGVKD. The CDR3 runs to 13 residues. The CDR3 coding sequence is TGTGCCATCAGTGAGTCGGGGGGGGTCACCCTCCACTTT. It is translated as CAISESGGVTLHF.

This rearrangement joins TRBV4-1 to TRBJ2-7, with 8 bases that match TRBD2. This CDR3 has 18 amino acids. Losses at the gene ends were 4 bases for V and 0 bases for J; bases not matched to a gene: 14. CDR1 and CDR2 (germline): MGHRA, YSYEKL. CDR3 sequence (DNA): TGCGCCAGCAGCCCTCGAATAAAGACTAGCGAGACCTCCTACGAGCAGTACTTC. It specifies CASSPRIKTSETSYEQYF.

This clone has only one observation. V is TRBV28 and J is TRBJ2-1; D might be TRBD2 (5 bases). V was shortened by 3 bases and J by 0 bases, with 12 bases between the two germline ends. The CDR3 extends over 16 amino acids. Looked up from germline, CDR1 is MDHEN and CDR2 is SYDVKM. CDR3 sequence reads: CASSLSGQSSYNEQFF. The CDR3 DNA reads as TGTGCCAGCAGTTTGAGCGGCCAGAGCTCCTACAATGAGCAGTTCTTC.

V and J are TRBV28 and TRBJ2-3, with D maybe TRBD1 (6 bases). CDR1 MDHEN and CDR2 SYDVKM come from the germline V gene. V lost 4 bases and J 3 bases, leaving 14 bases between the germline ends. There are 15 residues in the CDR3. CDR3 sequence reads: CASSSPGQGTDTQYF. The CDR3 DNA sequence: TGTGCCAGCAGTTCCCCGGGACAAGGGACAGATACGCAGTATTTT.

The J gene is TRBJ1-4, the V gene TRBV25-1, with D tentatively TRBD1 (5 bases). Germline CDR1 MGHDK, CDR2 SYGVNS. The CDR3 totals 15 residues. Between the trimmed V and J ends, which lost 6 bases and 0 bases, there was a span of 11 bases. Here the CDR3 DNA reads TGTGCCAGCAGGCCTCAGGGAGCAACTAATGAAAAACTGTTTTTT. This encodes CASRPQGATNEKLFF.

The chain is built from TRBV11-2 and TRBJ2-1, with TRBD1 matching over 8 bases. CDR1 and CDR2 from the germline V gene are SGHAT and FQNNGV. Trimming at V came to 1 base and at J to 7 bases, leaving 6 bases not matched to a gene. This CDR3 spans 15 amino acids. The CDR3 DNA reads TGTGCCAGCAGCTTAGTAAGGACAGGGAGGAATGAGCAGTTCTTC. It yields the protein CASSLVRTGRNEQFF.

This clone was detected a few times. The chain carries TRBV10-3 and TRBJ1-1, with D unclear. The CDR3 totals 14 residues. The germline V gene encodes CDR1 ENHRY and CDR2 SYGVKD. V was pared by 6 bases and J by 2 bases, with 13 bases between. The CDR3 loop is CAISPEGENTEAFF. The CDR3 bases are TGTGCCATCAGCCCCGAGGGAGAAAACACTGAAGCTTTCTTT.

This chain uses TRBV7-9 with TRBJ2-2, with 8 bases aligning to TRBD2. The CDR3 is 15 residues long. The germline gives CDR1 SEHNR, CDR2 FQNEAQ (reference sequence). Trimming removed 1 base from V and 4 bases from J; junction bases left unmatched: 2. The chain's CDR3 is CASSLGTSRTGELFF. The CDR3 DNA is TGTGCCAGCAGCTTAGGGACTAGCCGCACCGGGGAGCTGTTTTTT. The variable domain in full, with the rest retrieved from reference TRBV7-9 and TRBJ2-2, is DTGVSQNPRHKITKRGQNVTFRCDPISEHNRLYWYRQTLGQGPEFLTYFQNEAQLEKSRLLSDRFSAERPKGSFSTLEIQRTEQGDSAMYLCASSLGTSRTGELFFGEGSRLTVL.

This rearrangement joins TRBV7-2 to TRBJ1-6, with TRBD1 as a possible D gene (6 bases). This CDR3 comprises 16 residues. CDR1 and CDR2 (germline): SGHTA, FQGNSA. V was shortened by 2 bases and J by 7 bases, with 15 bases between the two germline ends. CDR3 sequence: CASSLRSAGTNSPLHF. In DNA, the CDR3 is TGTGCCAGCAGCTTACGGTCGGCAGGGACAAATTCACCCCTCCACTTT. The full variable domain, rest sourced from reference TRBV7-2 and TRBJ1-6, is GAGVSQSPSNKVTEKGKDVELRCDPISGHTALYWYRQSLGQGLEFLIYFQGNSAPDKSGLPSDRFSAERTGGSVSTLTIQRTQQEDSAVYLCASSLRSAGTNSPLHFGNGTRLTVT.

The CDR3 sequence: CASSLRDRADTEAFF. DNA of the CDR3: TGTGCCAGCAGTCTAAGGGACAGGGCGGACACTGAAGCTTTCTTT. The J gene is TRBJ1-1, the V gene TRBV6-5; TRBD1 aligns across 9 bases. Germline CDR1 and CDR2: MNHEY and SVGAGI. With 5 bases clipped from V and 3 bases from J, the junction kept 7 bases outside the gene matches. The CDR3 loop spans 15 amino acids.

The V call is TRBV5-1, the J call TRBJ1-2; D remains unclear. The CDR3 loop spans 14 amino acids. Per the germline V gene, CDR1 is SGHRS and CDR2 is YFSETQ. The V end was cut by 4 bases, the J end by 8 bases, with 18 bases between. The CDR3 DNA is TGCGCCAGCAGCGAGGGAGGGCCTGGTGGGGGCTACACCTTC. Protein product: CASSEGGPGGGYTF.

The V gene is TRBV20-1, the J gene TRBJ1-1; no reliable D call. Trimming left V 6 bases short and J 7 bases short, with 12 bases between. Germline CDR1 reads DFQATT; CDR2 reads SNEGSKA (reference sequence). The CDR3 consists of 11 residues. The CDR3 loop is CSARRSDEAFF. As DNA, the CDR3 is TGCAGTGCCAGGAGGTCGGATGAAGCTTTCTTT.

This sequence joins TRBV6-4 and TRBJ2-3; 8 bases fit TRBD1. The germline gives CDR1 MRHNA, CDR2 SNTAGT. Trimming cost V 0 bases and J 5 bases; bases outside gene matches: 4. CDR3 length: 15 amino acids. CDR3: CASSDSQGAGDTQYF. CDR3 bases: TGTGCCAGCAGTGACTCCCAGGGGGCGGGAGATACGCAGTATTTT.

This chain joins TRBV10-3 and TRBJ2-3; TRBD1 agrees at 8 bases. CDR1 is ENHRY and CDR2 is SYGVKD in the germline V gene. V dropped 4 bases and J dropped 0; count of bases not matched to a gene: 6. The CDR3 extends over 16 amino acids. CDR3 protein: CAISGLGDRSTDTQYF. The CDR3 nucleotides are TGTGCCATCAGTGGGCTGGGGGACAGGAGCACAGATACGCAGTATTTT.

In this sample, this clone turned up once. The chain combines TRBV6-4 with TRBJ2-3; TRBD2 matches 10 bases. Germline CDR1 is MRHNA and CDR2 is SNTAGT. The CDR3 sequence is 14 residues long. V lost 9 bases and J lost 8; bases outside the gene matches: 11. CDR3 protein: CASTSGADVGTQYF. CDR3 DNA: TGTGCCAGTACTAGCGGGGCCGACGTCGGTACGCAGTATTTT.

V and J are TRBV20-1 and TRBJ2-7; 8 bases line up with TRBD2. J was trimmed by 5 bases and V by 3 bases; bases with no gene match: 9. CDR3 length equals 14 residues. Germline CDR1 and CDR2: DFQATT and SNEGSKA (reference sequence). The CDR3 here is CSASFAGGAHEQYF. DNA of the CDR3: TGCAGTGCTAGTTTCGCGGGAGGAGCCCACGAGCAGTACTTC.

V gene TRBV12-5 combines with J gene TRBJ2-5; 9 nucleotides align to TRBD2. The germline gives CDR1 LGHNT, CDR2 FRNRAP. Trimming took 3 bases from V and 4 from J; bases not matched to a gene: 12. CDR3 length: 17 amino acids. The CDR3 coding sequence is TGTGCTAGTGGTTTAGGATATAGCGGGGGTGACTCAGAGACCCAGTACTTC. Translating gives CASGLGYSGGDSETQYF.

In this sample, this clone turned up once. The chain has TRBV2 and TRBJ1-5; possible D gene TRBD1, 6 bases. Trimming left V 6 bases short and J 4 bases short, with 13 bases between. CDR1 is SNHLY, CDR2 FYNNEI, per germline. The CDR3 sequence is 14 residues long. CDR3 loop: CASSADSPNQPQHF. Here the CDR3 DNA reads TGTGCCAGCAGCGCGGACAGCCCAAATCAGCCCCAGCATTTT.

The chain has TRBV7-9 and TRBJ2-7; D is perhaps TRBD1 or TRBD2 (5 bases each). Trimming cost V 6 bases and J 2 bases, with 14 bases left between them. Per germline, CDR1 SEHNR and CDR2 FQNEAQ (reference sequence). The CDR3 runs to 14 residues. CDR3 coding DNA: TGTGCCAGCAGTTTCCGGGACGGACCCTACGAGCAGTACTTC. Its protein product is CASSFRDGPYEQYF. The entire variable domain, with the rest obtained from reference TRBV7-9 and TRBJ2-7, is as follows: DTGVSQNPRHKITKRGQNVTFRCDPISEHNRLYWYRQTLGQGPEFLTYFQNEAQLEKSRLLSDRFSAERPKGSFSTLEIQRTEQGDSAMYLCASSFRDGPYEQYFGPGTRLTVT.

The chain couples TRBV29-1 to TRBJ2-7; D may match TRBD1 or TRBD2 (5 bases each). V was shortened by 1 base and J by 3 bases, with 13 bases between the two germline ends. Germline lookup yields CDR1 SQVTM and CDR2 ANQGSEA. The CDR3 is 14 amino acids. CDR3 bases: TGCAGCGTTGAAGTGGGGACCATTAACTACGAGCAGTACTTC. The encoded protein is CSVEVGTINYEQYF.

The chain has TRBV5-1 and TRBJ2-1; tentatively, D is TRBD2 (6 bases). Germline CDR1 SGHRS, CDR2 YFSETQ. This CDR3 comprises 16 residues. V was clipped by 3 bases and J by 0 bases, with 13 bases between them. DNA for the CDR3: TGCGCCAGCAGCTGGAGGACCGGGAGCTCCTACAATGAGCAGTTCTTC. It specifies CASSWRTGSSYNEQFF.

The J gene is TRBJ2-7, the V gene TRBV11-2; D is uncertain. CDR1 SGHAT and CDR2 FQNNGV come from the germline V gene. V lost 5 bases to trimming and J lost 3 bases, with 11 bases between them. This CDR3 spans 13 amino acids. The CDR3 DNA reads as TGTGCCAGCAGCCCCCCGCCTTACTACGAGCAGTACTTC. As protein: CASSPPPYYEQYF.

The V and J genes are TRBV2 and TRBJ1-4; D is undetermined. CDR1 is SNHLY and CDR2 is FYNNEI in the germline V gene. Trimming removed 4 bases at V and 15 bases at J, with 12 bases between. The CDR3 sequence is 11 residues long. The CDR3 sequence is CASSVLGEVFF. In nucleotides, the CDR3 is TGTGCCAGCAGTGTGCTTGGAGAGGTGTTTTTT.

The CDR3 sequence: CASSSNTGNQQYF. CDR3 nucleotides: TGTGCCAGCAGCTCCAATACAGGGAATCAGCAGTACTTC. The gene calls are TRBV11-2 and TRBJ2-7, with D possibly TRBD1 on 6 matching bases. Germline lookup yields CDR1 SGHAT and CDR2 FQNNGV. This CDR3 has 13 residues. V lost 4 bases and J 8 bases, leaving 15 bases between the germline ends.

The chain links TRBV10-3 to TRBJ2-3, with 9 bases identical to TRBD2. This CDR3 spans 14 amino acids. Trimming at V came to 5 bases and at J to 2 bases, leaving 2 bases not matched to a gene. Germline lookup yields CDR1 ENHRY and CDR2 SYGVKD. The CDR3, as DNA: TGTGCCATCAGTTCGGGACTAGCCACAGATACGCAGTATTTT. It yields the protein CAISSGLATDTQYF.